This TCR beta chain was obtained from a study of CXCR3-negative and CXCR3-positive naive CD8 T cells. Study-level points and caveats: Naive CXCR3-positive and CXCR3-negative cells shared similar TRBV-TRBJ usage, unlike memory cells. CXCR3-positive naive cells had TRB CDR3s that were more hydrophobic than CXCR3-negative naive cells had.

The germline V gene has CDR1 SQVTM and CDR2 ANQGSEA. This CDR3 region has 11 residues. Libraries of TRB cDNA were made by 5' RACE and carried UMIs. No DNA is given; TCRdb re-called the 5' RACE reads and lists each CDR3 protein once. Its listing shows tens of thousands of distinct CDR3 sequences. In regard to this clonotype: Its cognate antigen is unknown.

The sequence was obtained from a human donor in good health. Some clones in this sample may be carry-over from other donors' samples. This chain connects TRBV29-1 to TRBJ2-7. Sequenced: naive CXCR3+ CD8+ T cells from blood. Subset reported: CD45RO-CCR7+CD27+CD95- naive CD8+ T cells expressing CXCR3 (TNR3+). The CDR3 here is CSVVSSYEQYF.